What follows are 2 T cell receptor beta chains derived from one specimen sequenced in a study of shared clonotypes between healthy human individuals. Naivety among CD8 cells was defined by CD45RO negativity and positive CCR7 selection, thereby excluding terminally differentiated effector memory CD45RA+ cells. Clones were read by immunoSEQ multiplex PCR, and TCRdb kept only the in-frame ones, dropping some. The sample carries around 1.9 million clones, roughly 93% recorded once. What was sequenced was naive CD8+ T cells from PBMCs. Receptor source: a man aged 18 to 29 in good health. Some clones in this sample may be carry-over from other donors' samples.

V and J are TRBV27 and TRBJ2-2; D not certain. Trimming cost V 6 bases and J 0 bases, with 8 bases left between them. CDR3 size: 14 residues. Germline V gives CDR1 MNHEY, CDR2 SMNVEV (reference sequence). The CDR3 protein is CASSSRTNTGELFF. The DNA of the CDR3 is TGTGCCAGCAGCAGCAGGACGAACACCGGGGAGCTGTTTTTT.

This clone was seen just once. The rearrangement uses TRBV7-2 and TRBJ2-7; a weak D match, TRBD1 (6 bases). Germline V gene data show CDR1 as SGHTA and CDR2 as FQGNSA. V lost 4 bases, J lost 2 bases, and 12 bases lay in between. The CDR3 covers 14 residues. In DNA, the CDR3 is TGTGCCAGCAGCTCAGGACAGAGCCCCTACGAGCAGTACTTC. Translated, it gives CASSSGQSPYEQYF. Full variable domain (outside the CDR3, taken from reference TRBV7-2 and TRBJ2-7): GAGVSQSPSNKVTEKGKDVELRCDPISGHTALYWYRQSLGQGLEFLIYFQGNSAPDKSGLPSDRFSAERTGGSVSTLTIQRTQQEDSAVYLCASSSGQSPYEQYFGPGTRLTVT.